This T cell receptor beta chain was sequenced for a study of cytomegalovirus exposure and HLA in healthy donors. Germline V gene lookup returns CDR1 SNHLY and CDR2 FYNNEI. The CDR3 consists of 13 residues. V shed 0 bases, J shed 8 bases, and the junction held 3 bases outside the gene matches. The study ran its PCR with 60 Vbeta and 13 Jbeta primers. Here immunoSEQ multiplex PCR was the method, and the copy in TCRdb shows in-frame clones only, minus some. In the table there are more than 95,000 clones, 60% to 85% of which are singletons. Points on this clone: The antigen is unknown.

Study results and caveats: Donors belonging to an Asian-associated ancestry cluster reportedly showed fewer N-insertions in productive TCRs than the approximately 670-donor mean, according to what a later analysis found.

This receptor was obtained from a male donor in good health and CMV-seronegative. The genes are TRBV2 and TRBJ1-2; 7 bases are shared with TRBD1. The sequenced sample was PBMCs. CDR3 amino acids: CASSEATGMGYTF. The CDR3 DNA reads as TGTGCCAGCAGTGAAGCGACAGGGATGGGCTACACCTTC.